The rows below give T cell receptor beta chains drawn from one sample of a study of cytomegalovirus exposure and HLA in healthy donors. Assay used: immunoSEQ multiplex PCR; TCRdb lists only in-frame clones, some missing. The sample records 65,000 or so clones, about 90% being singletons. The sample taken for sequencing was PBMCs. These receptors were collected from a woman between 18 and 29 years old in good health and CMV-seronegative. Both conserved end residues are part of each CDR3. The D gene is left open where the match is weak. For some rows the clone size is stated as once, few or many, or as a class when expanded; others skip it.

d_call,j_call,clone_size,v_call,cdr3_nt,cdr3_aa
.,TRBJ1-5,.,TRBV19,TGTGCCAGTATGGCTCAGCCCCAGCATTTT,CASMAQPQHF
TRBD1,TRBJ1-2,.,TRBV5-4,TGTGCCAGCAGTCCCCCGGGACAGGGGGATGGCTACACCTTC,CASSPPGQGDGYTF
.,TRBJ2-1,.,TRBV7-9,TGTGCCAGCAGTCTAGCCCCTAGCCCCCATGTAAGGAATGAGCAGTTCTTC,CASSLAPSPHVRNEQFF
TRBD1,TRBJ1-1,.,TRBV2,TGTGCCAGCTACTTCCCGGGACAGGGAATGGGCACTGAAGCTTTCTTT,CASYFPGQGMGTEAFF
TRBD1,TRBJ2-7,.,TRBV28,TGTGCCAGCAGTTTACGGACAGGGGGCCGTGAGCAGTACTTC,CASSLRTGGREQYF
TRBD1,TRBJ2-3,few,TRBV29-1,TGCAGCGTTGACGGACAGGACAACACAGATACGCAGTATTTT,CSVDGQDNTDTQYF
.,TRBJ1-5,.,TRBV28,TGTGCCAGCAGTTCCCCCTGGGACATTAATAGCAATCAGCCCCAGCATTTT,CASSSPWDINSNQPQHF
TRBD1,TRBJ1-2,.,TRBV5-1,TGCGCCAGCAGCTTGGGACAGGGATCTGTTGGCTACACCTTC,CASSLGQGSVGYTF
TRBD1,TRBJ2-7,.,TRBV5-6,TGTGCCAGCTTGATCTCGGACAGGGGGCAATACGAGCAGTACTTC,CASLISDRGQYEQYF
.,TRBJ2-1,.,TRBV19,TGTGCCAGTAGTATAGAAACACTAGCCAATGAGCAGTTCTTC,CASSIETLANEQFF
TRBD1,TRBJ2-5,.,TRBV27,TGTGCCAGCAGTTTAATAGGTCACAGGGGGACCCAGTACTTC,CASSLIGHRGTQYF
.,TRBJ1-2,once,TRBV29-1,TGCAGCGAGAAGGACAGCAACAACTATGGCTACACCTTC,CSEKDSNNYGYTF
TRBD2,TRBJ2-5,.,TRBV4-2,TGTGCCAGCAGCCAAGAAGTAGCGGGGAGGGAGGAGACCCAGTACTTC,CASSQEVAGREETQYF
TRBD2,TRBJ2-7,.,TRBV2,TGTGCCAGCAGCCCTCGGACTAGCGGGAGGGCCGCGGCCTACGAGCAGTACTTC,CASSPRTSGRAAAYEQYF
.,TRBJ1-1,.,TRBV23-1,TGCGCCAGCAGTCAAAACCCAGGTGACATGAACACTGAAGCTTTCTTT,CASSQNPGDMNTEAFF
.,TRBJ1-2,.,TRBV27,TGTGCCAGCAGCACAACGAACGACCCAGCAGGCTATGGCTACACCTTC,CASSTTNDPAGYGYTF
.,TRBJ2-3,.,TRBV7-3,TGTGCCAGCAGCTTAGGAGTCTCTACCACAGATACGCAGTATTTT,CASSLGVSTTDTQYF
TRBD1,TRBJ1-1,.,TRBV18,TGTGCCAGCTCCTTGGGGACAGGGGACACTGAAGCTTTCTTT,CASSLGTGDTEAFF
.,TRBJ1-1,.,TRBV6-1,TGTGCCAGCAGTGGGGCAGAGAACACTGAAGCTTTCTTT,CASSGAENTEAFF
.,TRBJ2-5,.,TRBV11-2,TGTGCCAGCACTTCCTCCGGGACCCAGTACTTC,CASTSSGTQYF
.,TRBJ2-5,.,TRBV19,TGTGCCAGTAGTCCACAGGGCGGGGAGACCCAGTACTTC,CASSPQGGETQYF
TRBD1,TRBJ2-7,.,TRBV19,TGTGCCAGTAGCCAACAAGACAGGGGGCTCTACGAGCAGTACTTC,CASSQQDRGLYEQYF
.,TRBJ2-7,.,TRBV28,TGTGCCAGCAGTACACTAGTGTCCTACGAGCAGTACTTC,CASSTLVSYEQYF
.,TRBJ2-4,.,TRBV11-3,TGTGCCAGCAGCTTCGTCGGGACACGTAGCGGGCAGGCCAAAAACATTCAGTACTTC,CASSFVGTRSGQAKNIQYF
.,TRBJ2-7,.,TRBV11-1,TGTGCCAGCAGCGACCGGACATTCTACGAGCAGTACTTC,CASSDRTFYEQYF
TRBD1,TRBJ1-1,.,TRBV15,TGTGCCACCAGCCACAAACAGGGGCGGCGGCTGTCGAAGTCCACTGAAGCTTTCTTT,CATSHKQGRRLSKSTEAFF
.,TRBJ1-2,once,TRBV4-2,TGTGCCAGCAGCCAAGATATAATCCCTTACTATGGCTACACCTTC,CASSQDIIPYYGYTF
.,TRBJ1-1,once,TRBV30,TGTGCCTGGAGTACTTCTGGGAACACTGAAGCTTTCTTT,CAWSTSGNTEAFF
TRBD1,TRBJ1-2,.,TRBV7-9,TGTGCCAGCAGCTCAAGACAGGGGGAGACCTATGGCTACACCTTC,CASSSRQGETYGYTF
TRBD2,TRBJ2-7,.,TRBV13,TGTGCCAGCAGCTTTCAGGCGGGAGACGCCTACGAGCAGTACTTC,CASSFQAGDAYEQYF
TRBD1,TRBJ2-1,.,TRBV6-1,TGTGCCAGCAGTGAACGGGGACAGGGGTCAAGCTCCTACAATGAGCAGTTCTTC,CASSERGQGSSSYNEQFF
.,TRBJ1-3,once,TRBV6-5,TGTGCCAGTCAACAGGGAAATGGAAACACCATATATTTT,CASQQGNGNTIYF
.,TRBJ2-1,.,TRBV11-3,TGTGCCAGCAGCTCTTCAGGGCAACTCTACAATGAGCAGTTCTTC,CASSSSGQLYNEQFF
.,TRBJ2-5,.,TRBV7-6,TGTGCCAGCAGCTTGGATCTAGGGGAAGAGACCCAGTACTTC,CASSLDLGEETQYF
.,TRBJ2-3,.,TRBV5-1,TGCGCCAGCAGCTTGACAGGGCTCAACACAGATACGCAGTATTTT,CASSLTGLNTDTQYF
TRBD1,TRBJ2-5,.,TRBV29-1,TGCAGCGGGGCGACAGGGTCAGAGACCCAGTACTTC,CSGATGSETQYF
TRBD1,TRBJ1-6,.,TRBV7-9,TGTGCCAGCAGCCGAGGACAGGGGAATTCACCCCTCCACTTT,CASSRGQGNSPLHF
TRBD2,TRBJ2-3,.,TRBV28,TGTGCCAGCAGTTTTTACGCACTAGCGATTTCCACAGATACGCAGTATTTT,CASSFYALAISTDTQYF
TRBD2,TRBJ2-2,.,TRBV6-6,TGTGCCAGCAGGCGGGGGGAGTATACCGGGGAGCTGTTTTTT,CASRRGEYTGELFF
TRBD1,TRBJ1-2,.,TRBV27,TGTGCCAGCAGTTTATCGGGACAGGGGTCTAACTATGGCTACACCTTC,CASSLSGQGSNYGYTF
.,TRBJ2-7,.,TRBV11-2,TGTGCCAGCAGCCAGGAACAGCAGAGCTCCTACGAGCAGTACTTC,CASSQEQQSSYEQYF
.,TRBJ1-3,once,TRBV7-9,TGTGCCAGCAGCTTAGCCTTTGACAACGCTGGAAACACCATATATTTT,CASSLAFDNAGNTIYF
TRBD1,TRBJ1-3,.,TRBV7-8,TGTGCCAGCAGCATTCTCGGGACAGAATACGGAAACACCATATATTTT,CASSILGTEYGNTIYF